The following is a T cell receptor (beta chain) sequence with its context. The target antigen is unknown. This specimen comes from a study of cytomegalovirus exposure and HLA in healthy donors. PCR was performed using 60 Vbeta and 13 Jbeta primers. Profiled with immunoSEQ multiplex PCR; TCRdb holds only in-frame clones, not every one. The sample includes roughly 120,000 clones, around 80% seen only once; the top ten take roughly 2%. General study points: Accurate HLA-A and HLA-B prediction from TCR beta sequences was reported for most subjects. Later work found most CMV-associated TCR beta chains apparently HLA-restricted. Follow-up analysis later connected one missense variant in DCLRE1C with trimming of TCR beta V- and J-genes.

Sequenced: PBMCs. This sequence was found in a man aged 18 to 35 in good health and CMV-seronegative.

The DNA for the CDR3 is TGCAGCGTTTCGTGGGACTGGGAAGCTTTCTTT. Protein: CSVSWDWEAFF. The rearrangement uses TRBV29-1 and TRBJ1-1; the D gene is possibly TRBD1 (5 bases). Germline V gives CDR1 SQVTM, CDR2 ANQGSEA. Between the trimmed V and J ends, which lost 5 bases and 8 bases, there was a span of 12 bases. The CDR3 runs 11 residues.